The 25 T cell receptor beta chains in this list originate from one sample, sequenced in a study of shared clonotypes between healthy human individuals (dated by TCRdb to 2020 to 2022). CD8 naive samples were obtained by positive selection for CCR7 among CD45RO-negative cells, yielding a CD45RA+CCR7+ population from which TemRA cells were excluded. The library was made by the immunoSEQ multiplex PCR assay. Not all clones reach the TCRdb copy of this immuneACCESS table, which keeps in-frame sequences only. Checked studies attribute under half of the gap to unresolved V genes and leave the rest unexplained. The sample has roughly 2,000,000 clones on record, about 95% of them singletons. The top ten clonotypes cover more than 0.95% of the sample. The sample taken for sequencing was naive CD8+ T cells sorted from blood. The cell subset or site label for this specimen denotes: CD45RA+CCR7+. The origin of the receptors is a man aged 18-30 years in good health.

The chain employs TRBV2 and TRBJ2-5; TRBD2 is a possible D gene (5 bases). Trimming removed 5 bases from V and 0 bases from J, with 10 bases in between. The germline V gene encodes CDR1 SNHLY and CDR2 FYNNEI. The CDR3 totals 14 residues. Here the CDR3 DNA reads TGTGCCAGCAGTAACTGGCGGGACCAAGAGACCCAGTACTTC. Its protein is CASSNWRDQETQYF. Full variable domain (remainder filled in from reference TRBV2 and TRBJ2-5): EPEVTQTPSHQVTQMGQEVILRCVPISNHLYFYWYRQILGQKVEFLVSFYNNEISEKSEIFDDQFSVERPDGSNFTLKIRSTKLEDSAMYFCASSNWRDQETQYFGPGTRLLVL.

The CDR3 sequence is CASSQEIGAAEKLFF. The CDR3 DNA sequence: TGCGCCAGCAGCCAAGAAATCGGCGCGGCAGAAAAACTGTTTTTT. This sequence joins TRBV4-1 and TRBJ1-4; D is unresolved. Germline-derived CDR1 and CDR2 are MGHRA and YSYEKL. With 0 bases removed from V and 8 bases from J, the gap between germline ends came to 13 bases. The CDR3 has 15 residues.

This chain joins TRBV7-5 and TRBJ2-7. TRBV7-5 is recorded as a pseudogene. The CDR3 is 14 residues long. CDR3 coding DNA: TGTGCCAGAAGCTTAAAAGGGGAGAACTACGAGCAGTACTTC. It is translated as CARSLKGENYEQYF.

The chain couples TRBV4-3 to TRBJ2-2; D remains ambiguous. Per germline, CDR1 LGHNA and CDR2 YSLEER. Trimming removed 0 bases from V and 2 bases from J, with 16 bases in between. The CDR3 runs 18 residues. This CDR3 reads CASSQDRLTPGNTGELFF. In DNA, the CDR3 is TGCGCCAGCAGCCAAGATCGGCTTACCCCAGGAAACACCGGGGAGCTGTTTTTT.

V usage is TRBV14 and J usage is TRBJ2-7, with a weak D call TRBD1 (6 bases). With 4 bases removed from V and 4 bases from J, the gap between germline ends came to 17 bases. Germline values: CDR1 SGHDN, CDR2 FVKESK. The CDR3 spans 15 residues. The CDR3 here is CASSPLDSGPYEQYF. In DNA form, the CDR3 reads TGTGCCAGCAGCCCCTTGGACAGCGGACCTTACGAGCAGTACTTC.

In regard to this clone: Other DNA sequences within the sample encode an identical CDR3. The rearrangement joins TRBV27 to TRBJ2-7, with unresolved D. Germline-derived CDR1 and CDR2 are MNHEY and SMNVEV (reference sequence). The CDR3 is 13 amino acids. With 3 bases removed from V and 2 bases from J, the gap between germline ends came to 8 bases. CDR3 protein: CASSFDGPYEQYF. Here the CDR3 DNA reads TGTGCCAGCAGTTTTGACGGACCCTACGAGCAGTACTTC.

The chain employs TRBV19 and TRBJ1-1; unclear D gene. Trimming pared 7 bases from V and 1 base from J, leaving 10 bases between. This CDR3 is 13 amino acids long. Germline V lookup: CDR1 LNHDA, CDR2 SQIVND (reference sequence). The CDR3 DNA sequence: TGTGCCAGTACCCAAGACTGGAACACTGAAGCTTTCTTT. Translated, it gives CASTQDWNTEAFF.

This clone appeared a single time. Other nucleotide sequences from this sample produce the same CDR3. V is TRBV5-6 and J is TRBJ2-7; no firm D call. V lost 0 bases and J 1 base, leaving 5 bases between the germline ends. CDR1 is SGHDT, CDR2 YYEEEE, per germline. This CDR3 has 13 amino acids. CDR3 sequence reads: CASSLGSSYEQYF. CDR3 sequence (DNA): TGTGCCAGCAGCTTGGGCTCATCCTACGAGCAGTACTTC.

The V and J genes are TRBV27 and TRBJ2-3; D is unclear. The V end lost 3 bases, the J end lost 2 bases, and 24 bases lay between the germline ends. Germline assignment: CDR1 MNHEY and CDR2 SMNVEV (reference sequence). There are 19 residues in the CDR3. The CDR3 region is CASSFIGPLAGSYTDTQYF. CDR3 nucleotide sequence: TGTGCCAGCAGTTTTATAGGCCCCTTAGCTGGTTCATACACAGATACGCAGTATTTT.

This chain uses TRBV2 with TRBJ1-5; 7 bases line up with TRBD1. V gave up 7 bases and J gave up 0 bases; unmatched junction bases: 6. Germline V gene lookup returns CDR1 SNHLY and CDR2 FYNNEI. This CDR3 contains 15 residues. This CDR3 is CASTGTALSNQPQHF. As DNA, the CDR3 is TGTGCCAGCACCGGGACAGCCCTTAGCAATCAGCCCCAGCATTTT. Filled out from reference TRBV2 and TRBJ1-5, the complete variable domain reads EPEVTQTPSHQVTQMGQEVILRCVPISNHLYFYWYRQILGQKVEFLVSFYNNEISEKSEIFDDQFSVERPDGSNFTLKIRSTKLEDSAMYFCASTGTALSNQPQHFGDGTRLSIL.

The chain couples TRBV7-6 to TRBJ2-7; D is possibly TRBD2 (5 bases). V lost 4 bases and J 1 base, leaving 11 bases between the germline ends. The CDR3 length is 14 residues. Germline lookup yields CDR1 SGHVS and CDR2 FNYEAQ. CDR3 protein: CASSYRSGSYEQYF. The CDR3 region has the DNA TGTGCCAGCAGCTACCGAAGCGGATCCTACGAGCAGTACTTC.

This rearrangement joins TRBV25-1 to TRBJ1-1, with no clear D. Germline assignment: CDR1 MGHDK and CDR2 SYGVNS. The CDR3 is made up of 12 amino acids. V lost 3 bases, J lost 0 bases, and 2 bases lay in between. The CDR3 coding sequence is TGTGCCAGCAGTGATGTGAACACTGAAGCTTTCTTT. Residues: CASSDVNTEAFF. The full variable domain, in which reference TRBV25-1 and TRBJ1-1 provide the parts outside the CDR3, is EADIYQTPRYLVIGTGKKITLECSQTMGHDKMYWYQQDPGMELHLIHYSYGVNSTEKGDLSSESTVSRIRTEHFPLTLESARPSHTSQYLCASSDVNTEAFFGQGTRLTVV.

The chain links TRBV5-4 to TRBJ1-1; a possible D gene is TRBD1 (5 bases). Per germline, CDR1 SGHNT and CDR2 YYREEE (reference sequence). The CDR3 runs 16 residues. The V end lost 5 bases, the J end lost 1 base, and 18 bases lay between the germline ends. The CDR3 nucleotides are TGTGCCAGCAGTCCTCCCCCTGGGACGGGGAACACTGAAGCTTTCTTT. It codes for CASSPPPGTGNTEAFF.

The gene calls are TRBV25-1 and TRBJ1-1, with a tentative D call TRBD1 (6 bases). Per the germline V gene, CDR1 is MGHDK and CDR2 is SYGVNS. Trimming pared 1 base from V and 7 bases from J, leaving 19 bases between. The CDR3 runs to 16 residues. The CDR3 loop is CASSEFEWGGQDEAFF. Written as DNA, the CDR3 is TGTGCCAGCAGTGAATTCGAGTGGGGGGGGCAAGATGAAGCTTTCTTT.

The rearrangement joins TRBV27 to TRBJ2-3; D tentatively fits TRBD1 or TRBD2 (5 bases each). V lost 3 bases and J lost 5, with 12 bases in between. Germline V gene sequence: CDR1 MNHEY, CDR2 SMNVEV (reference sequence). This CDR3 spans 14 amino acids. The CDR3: CASSFWGSGDTQYF. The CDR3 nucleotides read TGTGCCAGCAGTTTTTGGGGGTCTGGAGATACGCAGTATTTT.

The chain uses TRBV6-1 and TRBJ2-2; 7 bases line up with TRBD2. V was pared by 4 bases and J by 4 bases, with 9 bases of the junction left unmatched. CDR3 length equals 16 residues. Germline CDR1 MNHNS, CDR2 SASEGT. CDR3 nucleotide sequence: TGTGCCAGCAGTGCGGCGGGGGAGGGCCTCACCGGGGAGCTGTTTTTT. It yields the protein CASSAAGEGLTGELFF.

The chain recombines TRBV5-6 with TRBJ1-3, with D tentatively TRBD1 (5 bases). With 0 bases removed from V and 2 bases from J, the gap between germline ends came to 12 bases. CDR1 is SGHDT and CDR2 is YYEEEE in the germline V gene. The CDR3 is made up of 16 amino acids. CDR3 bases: TGTGCCAGCAGCTTGGCCCCGGGACCTACTGGAAACACCATATATTTT. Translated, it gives CASSLAPGPTGNTIYF.

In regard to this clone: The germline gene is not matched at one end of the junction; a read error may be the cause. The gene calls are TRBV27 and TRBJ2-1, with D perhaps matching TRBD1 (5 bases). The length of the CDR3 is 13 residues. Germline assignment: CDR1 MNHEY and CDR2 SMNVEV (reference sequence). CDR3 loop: CASRPSDGPRQLF. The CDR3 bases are TGTGCCAGCAGACCCTCAGACGGGCCCCGACAGCTCTTC.

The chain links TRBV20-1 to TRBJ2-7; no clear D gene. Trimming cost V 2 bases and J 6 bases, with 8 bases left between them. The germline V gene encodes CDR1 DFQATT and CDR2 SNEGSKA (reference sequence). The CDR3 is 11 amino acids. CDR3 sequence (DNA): TGCAGTGCTAGAAAGATAAGCGAGCAGTACTTC. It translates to CSARKISEQYF.

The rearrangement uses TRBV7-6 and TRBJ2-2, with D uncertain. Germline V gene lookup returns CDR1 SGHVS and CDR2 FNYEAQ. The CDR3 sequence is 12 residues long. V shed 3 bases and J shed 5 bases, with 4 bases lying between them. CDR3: CASSFETGELFF. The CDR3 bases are TGTGCCAGCAGCTTTGAGACCGGGGAGCTGTTTTTT.

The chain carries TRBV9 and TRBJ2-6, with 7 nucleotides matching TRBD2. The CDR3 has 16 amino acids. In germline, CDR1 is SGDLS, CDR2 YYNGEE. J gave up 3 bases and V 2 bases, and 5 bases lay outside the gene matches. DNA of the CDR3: TGTGCCAGCAGCGTCTCCAGCGGGAATGGGGCCAACGTCCTGACTTTC. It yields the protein CASSVSSGNGANVLTF. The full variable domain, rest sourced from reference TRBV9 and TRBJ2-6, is DSGVTQTPKHLITATGQRVTLRCSPRSGDLSVYWYQQSLDQGLQFLIQYYNGEERAKGNILERFSAQQFPDLHSELNLSSLELGDSALYFCASSVSSGNGANVLTFGAGSRLTVL.

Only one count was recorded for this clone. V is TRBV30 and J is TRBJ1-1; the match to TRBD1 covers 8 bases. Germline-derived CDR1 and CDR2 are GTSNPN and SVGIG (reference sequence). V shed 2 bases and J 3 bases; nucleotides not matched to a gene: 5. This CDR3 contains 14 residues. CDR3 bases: TGTGCCTGGAGTTTGACAGGGGAGGACACTGAAGCTTTCTTT. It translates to CAWSLTGEDTEAFF.

The CDR3 protein is CASSPIPVLAGASEQYF. DNA for the CDR3: TGTGCCAGCAGCCCCATACCCGTACTAGCGGGAGCATCCGAGCAGTACTTC. The chain joins TRBV7-6 to TRBJ2-7; the match to TRBD2 covers 11 bases. Per germline, CDR1 SGHVS and CDR2 FNYEAQ. This CDR3 has 17 amino acids. V shed 5 bases, J shed 6 bases, and the junction held 15 bases outside the gene matches.

The CDR3 sequence: CASSVGAWDEQYF. CDR3 nucleotide sequence: TGTGCCAGCAGCGTAGGGGCTTGGGACGAGCAGTACTTC. The rearrangement joins TRBV9 to TRBJ2-7; D is uncertain. Per the germline V gene, CDR1 is SGDLS and CDR2 is YYNGEE. CDR3 length: 13 residues. V was clipped by 0 bases and J by 5 bases, with 9 bases between them.

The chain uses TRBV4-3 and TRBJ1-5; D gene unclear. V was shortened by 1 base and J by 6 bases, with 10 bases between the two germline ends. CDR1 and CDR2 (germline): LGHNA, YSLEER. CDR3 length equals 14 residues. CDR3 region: CASSQVEGVQPQHF. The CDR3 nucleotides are TGCGCCAGCAGCCAAGTTGAGGGTGTTCAGCCCCAGCATTTT.